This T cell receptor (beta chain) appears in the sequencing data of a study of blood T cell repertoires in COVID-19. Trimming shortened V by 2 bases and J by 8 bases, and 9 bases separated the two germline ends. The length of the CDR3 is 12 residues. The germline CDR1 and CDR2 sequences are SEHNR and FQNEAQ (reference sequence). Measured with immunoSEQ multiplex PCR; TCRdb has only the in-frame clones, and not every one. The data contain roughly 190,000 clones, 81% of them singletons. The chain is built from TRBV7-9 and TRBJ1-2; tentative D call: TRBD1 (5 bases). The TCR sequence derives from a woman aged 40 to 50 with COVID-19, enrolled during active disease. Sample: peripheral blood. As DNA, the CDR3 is TGTGCCAGCAGCTTACAGGGCCAAGGCTACACCTTC. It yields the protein CASSLQGQGYTF.